A selection of T cell receptor beta chains follows, all from one sample in a study of blood T cell repertoires in COVID-19. TCRdb keeps only in-frame clones here, not all; method: immunoSEQ multiplex PCR. This repertoire shows about 82,000 clones, more than 75% found once; its top ten account for 6.5% to 8.5%. What was sequenced was peripheral blood. The source of these receptors is a middle-aged man with active or convalescent COVID-19. Each CDR3 is given with its conserved first and last residue. D genes are given only for firm matches. A clone size is listed for some rows: how often the clone was seen (once, few, many), or a class if it is expanded.

j_call clone_size v_call d_call cdr3_nt cdr3_aa
TRBJ1-1 NA TRBV30 NA TGTGCCTTCACAGGGTCTGGCACTGAAGCTTTCTTT CAFTGSGTEAFF
TRBJ2-2 NA TRBV19 NA TGTGCCAGTAGTGGGGGGGCAGGCGGGGAGCTGTTTTTT CASSGGAGGELFF
TRBJ1-6 NA TRBV6-6 TRBD1 TGTGCCAGCAGAGCCGGGACAGCTTCACCCCTCCACTTT CASRAGTASPLHF
TRBJ1-5 NA TRBV28 TRBD1 TGTGCCAGCAGTTTGCTGGACAGGGGCCAGCCCCAGCATTTT CASSLLDRGQPQHF
TRBJ1-1 NA TRBV5-6 TRBD1 TGTGCCAGCAGCTTGCAGGACAGGATAACTTTCTTT CASSLQDRITFF
TRBJ2-5 NA TRBV18 NA TGTGCCAGCTCACCACCCGGGACACCTCAAGAGACCCAGTACTTC CASSPPGTPQETQYF
TRBJ2-2 NA TRBV11-2 TRBD2 TGTGCCAGCAGCCCCTCCGGGACTAGCCTCACCGGGGAGCTGTTTTTT CASSPSGTSLTGELFF
TRBJ2-5 NA TRBV15 TRBD1 TGTGCCACCAGCACGGACAGGGGCCAAGAGACCCAGTACTTC CATSTDRGQETQYF
TRBJ2-2 few TRBV11-2 TRBD1 TGTGCCAGCAGCTTAGTTGTGACAGGGGACACCGGGGAGCTGTTTTTT CASSLVVTGDTGELFF
TRBJ2-2 once TRBV5-1 TRBD1 TGCGCCAGCAGCGGGGGACAGGATGTCGGGGAGCTGTTTTTT CASSGGQDVGELFF
TRBJ1-3 NA TRBV19 NA TGTGCCAGTAGTCCTCATCAGTCCTCTGGAAACACCATATATTTT CASSPHQSSGNTIYF
TRBJ1-1 NA TRBV13 NA TGTGCCAGCACCTACAGGGATCGGACTGAAGCTTTCTTT CASTYRDRTEAFF
TRBJ2-2 NA TRBV18 TRBD1 TGTGCCAGCTCCCCAACCGGGACAGGGCTCCCCGGGGAGCTGTTTTTT CASSPTGTGLPGELFF
TRBJ2-5 NA TRBV5-6 TRBD1 TGTGCCAGCAGCTTGATGGACAGGGTTGTCGAGACCCAGTACTTC CASSLMDRVVETQYF
TRBJ1-1 many TRBV28 NA TGTGCCAGCACCAGAGCGGGACCACTCTTTTCTTTCTTT CASTRAGPLFSFF
TRBJ1-1 NA TRBV18 NA TGTGCCAGCTCACCACCGGGGGGGGTCACTGAAGCTTTCTTT CASSPPGGVTEAFF
TRBJ2-1 NA TRBV7-8 NA TGTGCCAGCAGCTTCCGGGGGTCCTACAATGAGCAGTTCTTC CASSFRGSYNEQFF
TRBJ2-1 once TRBV5-1 TRBD2 TGCGCCAGCAGCTTGGGGCTAGCGGGGGCGAGCTCCTACAATGAGCAGTTCTTC CASSLGLAGASSYNEQFF
TRBJ2-7 few TRBV12-3/TRBV12-4 NA TGTGCCAGCAGCCCGTCCTACGAGCAGTACTTC CASSPSYEQYF
TRBJ2-2 NA TRBV6-6 TRBD1 TGTGCCAGCAGGGCGACAGGGCTGGAGGTCGGGGAGCTGTTTTTT CASRATGLEVGELFF
TRBJ1-5 NA TRBV6-5 NA TGTGCCAGCAGTTACTCCCAGTTCAATCAGCCCCAGCATTTT CASSYSQFNQPQHF
TRBJ2-5 once TRBV19 TRBD2 TGTGCCAGTAGTATCACCGGGACTAGTTTAGAGACCCAGTACTTC CASSITGTSLETQYF
TRBJ1-1 NA TRBV6-5 NA TGTGCCAGCAGTTACTCCGGGGTAGGGACTGAAGCTTTCTTT CASSYSGVGTEAFF
TRBJ2-3 NA TRBV6-5 TRBD2 TGTGCCAGCAGGGGGACTATGGGTACGCAGTATTTT CASRGTMGTQYF
TRBJ1-3 NA TRBV18 NA TGTGCCAGCTCACCAACGCAGGGGTCGGGAAACACCATATATTTT CASSPTQGSGNTIYF
TRBJ2-5 few TRBV24-1 NA TGTGCCACCAGTGATTTGCAGGGGGAGACCCAGTACTTC CATSDLQGETQYF
TRBJ2-2 NA TRBV30 NA TGTGCCTGCGCCGGCGGGGGCGGCACCGGGGAGCTGTTTTTT CACAGGGGTGELFF
TRBJ1-1 NA TRBV6-5 NA TGTGCCAGCCAATACACGGGTCCTTCTGAAGCTTTCTTT CASQYTGPSEAFF
TRBJ1-2 NA TRBV10-2 NA TGCGCCAGCAGTGAGTCTCCCAGGGTTGGCTACACCTTC CASSESPRVGYTF
TRBJ2-1 NA TRBV28 TRBD1 TGTGCCAGCGGTTTATCGCACAGGGGGATCAATGAGCAGTTCTTC CASGLSHRGINEQFF
TRBJ1-2 NA TRBV24-1 NA TGTGCCACCAGTGATTCATTGGACAGAGCTAACTATGGCTACACCTTC CATSDSLDRANYGYTF
TRBJ1-3 NA TRBV6-5 NA TGTGCCAGCAGGTTGGAACAGGGCTCTGGAAACACCATATATTTT CASRLEQGSGNTIYF
TRBJ1-5 NA TRBV10-1 TRBD1 TGCGCCAGCAGTGATGGACAGGGGGATCAGCCCCAGCATTTT CASSDGQGDQPQHF